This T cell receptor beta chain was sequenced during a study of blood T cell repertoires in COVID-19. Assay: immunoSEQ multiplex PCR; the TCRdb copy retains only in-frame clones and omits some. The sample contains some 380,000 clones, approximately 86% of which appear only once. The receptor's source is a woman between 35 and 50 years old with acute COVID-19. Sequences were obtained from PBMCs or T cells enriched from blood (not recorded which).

DNA for the CDR3: TGTGCCAGCAGTGATTTTAGACAGTTCAAGGAAAGGGGAGGCTACACCTTC. Its translation: CASSDFRQFKERGGYTF. V usage is TRBV2 and J usage is TRBJ1-2; tentatively, D is TRBD1 (5 bases). Trimming removed 3 bases at V and 8 bases at J, with 25 bases between. The germline CDR1 and CDR2 sequences are SNHLY and FYNNEI. This CDR3 has 17 amino acids.